Listed here are 29 T cell receptor beta chains from one sample, sequenced in a study of early T cells in non-severe SARS-CoV-2 infection. One entry per CDR3 protein results from TCRdb running MiXCR on the 5' RACE reads. The sample holds roughly 80,000 distinct CDR3 sequences, roughly 5.7% seen once. The sequenced sample was whole blood. The receptors originated from an adult who was a healthcare worker with PCR-confirmed SARS-CoV-2 infection or an uninfected control (not recorded which).

This clonotype was recorded at least ten times. The rearrangement uses TRBV2 and TRBJ1-5; D is perhaps TRBD1 (5 bases). CDR3 size: 14 residues. V lost 1 base and J 4 bases, leaving 8 bases between the germline ends. Looked up from germline, CDR1 is SNHLY and CDR2 is FYNNEI. CDR3 bases: TGTGCCAGCAGTGAAGGGCAGGGAAATCAGCCCCAGCATTTT. Translation gives CASSEGQGNQPQHF.

This clonotype has only a few counts. The rearrangement uses TRBV18 and TRBJ2-3; weak D call: TRBD1 (6 bases). The CDR3 sequence is 14 residues long. V lost 8 bases to trimming and J lost 2 bases, with 14 bases between them. Per germline, CDR1 KGHSH and CDR2 LQKENI. The CDR3 loop reads CASAPGQTTDTQYF. In DNA, the CDR3 is TGTGCCAGCGCCCCAGGACAGACCACAGATACGCAGTATTTT.

The sample holds many counts of this clonotype. The CDR3 loop is CASSDYTTDTQYF. The CDR3 coding sequence is TGTGCCAGCAGCGATTATACCACAGATACGCAGTATTTT. The V call is TRBV28, the J call TRBJ2-3; D unclear. V shed 6 bases and J shed 2 bases, with 9 bases lying between them. Germline CDR1 and CDR2: MDHEN and SYDVKM. The length of the CDR3 is 13 residues.

The chain couples TRBV5-1 to TRBJ2-7, with 9 bases that match TRBD1. V was pared by 0 bases and J by 5 bases, with 3 bases of the junction left unmatched. The CDR3 runs 14 residues. Germline CDR1 SGHRS, CDR2 YFSETQ. CDR3: CASSLGGQGDEQYF. CDR3 nucleotide sequence: TGCGCCAGCAGCTTGGGGGGACAGGGTGACGAGCAGTACTTC.

This clonotype was detected a few times. The chain is built from TRBV2 and TRBJ1-1; 8 bases fit TRBD1. Germline loops: CDR1 SNHLY, CDR2 FYNNEI. The CDR3 is 15 residues long. The ends lost 4 bases at V and 3 bases at J; junction bases unmatched: 7. DNA for the CDR3: TGTGCCAGCAGTGGGACAGGGCCGCGGTACACTGAAGCTTTCTTT. Translation gives CASSGTGPRYTEAFF. Full variable domain (rest looked up from reference TRBV2 and TRBJ1-1): EPEVTQTPSHQVTQMGQEVILRCVPISNHLYFYWYRQILGQKVEFLVSFYNNEISEKSEIFDDQFSVERPDGSNFTLKIRSTKLEDSAMYFCASSGTGPRYTEAFFGQGTRLTVV.

This clonotype was seen ten or more times. The chain uses TRBV28 and TRBJ2-2, with TRBD2 matching over 8 bases. The CDR3 covers 15 residues. The J segment lost 4 bases and the V segment lost 5 bases, leaving 6 bases of the junction unmatched. The germline V gene has CDR1 MDHEN and CDR2 SYDVKM. The DNA for the CDR3 is TGTGCCAGCAGTCTCCGACTAGCGCGCACCGGGGAGCTGTTTTTT. Protein sequence: CASSLRLARTGELFF.

This clonotype turned up a few times. This chain connects TRBV18 to TRBJ2-3; no definite D call. The CDR3 spans 14 residues. V gave up 2 bases and J gave up 3 bases, with 9 bases separating them. CDR1 and CDR2 (germline): KGHSH, LQKENI. CDR3 residues: CASSPTAVTDTQYF. The CDR3 bases are TGTGCCAGCTCACCAACGGCAGTTACAGATACGCAGTATTTT.

The chain employs TRBV3-1 and TRBJ1-6; TRBD1 agrees at 9 bases. Trimming removed 4 bases from V and 5 bases from J; junction bases left unmatched: 3. The CDR3 runs to 15 residues. Germline V lookup: CDR1 LGHDT, CDR2 YNNKEL (reference sequence). CDR3: CASSPRDRDNSPLHF. CDR3 nucleotides: TGTGCCAGCAGCCCTCGGGACAGGGATAATTCACCCCTCCACTTT. Full variable domain (rest looked up from reference TRBV3-1 and TRBJ1-6): DTAVSQTPKYLVTQMGNDKSIKCEQNLGHDTMYWYKQDSKKFLKIMFSYNNKELIINETVPNRFSPKSPDKAHLNLHINSLELGDSAVYFCASSPRDRDNSPLHFGNGTRLTVT.

The chain employs TRBV10-3 and TRBJ2-1; no clear D gene. V lost 0 bases and J 4 bases, leaving 7 bases between the germline ends. The CDR3 is 14 amino acids. The germline gives CDR1 ENHRY, CDR2 SYGVKD. CDR3 region: CAISESQDYNEQFF. CDR3 DNA: TGTGCCATCAGTGAGTCCCAGGATTACAATGAGCAGTTCTTC.

This clonotype appeared a few times. The chain links TRBV12-3 or TRBV12-4 to TRBJ1-5; TRBD1 agrees at 11 bases. The CDR3 has 16 amino acids. V lost 8 bases, J lost 2 bases, and 8 bases stayed unmatched. The DNA for the CDR3 is TGTGCCAGCGGACAAAGGGGACAGGGGGGCAATCAGCCCCAGCATTTT. Protein sequence: CASGQRGQGGNQPQHF.

This clonotype was observed a handful of times. CDR3 protein: CASSEHKTSEPPYNEQFF. CDR3 in DNA: TGTGCCAGCAGTGAACATAAAACTAGCGAGCCCCCCTACAATGAGCAGTTCTTC. V usage is TRBV6-1 and J usage is TRBJ2-1, with 7 bases lining up with TRBD2. CDR3 length equals 18 residues. The V gene end was trimmed by 2 bases and the J gene end by 2 bases; junction bases not matched to a gene: 12. Germline assignment: CDR1 MNHNS and CDR2 SASEGT.

This sequence joins TRBV20-1 and TRBJ1-3, with D hard to call. CDR1 and CDR2 (germline): DFQATT, SNEGSKA (reference sequence). Trimming took 4 bases from V and 3 from J, leaving 13 bases between them. The CDR3 is 14 residues long. CDR3 sequence: CSATEGLVGNTIYF. Written as DNA, the CDR3 is TGCAGTGCTACAGAAGGACTAGTTGGAAACACCATATATTTT.

This clonotype was recorded a few times. The chain combines TRBV27 with TRBJ2-1, with D uncertain. The CDR3 spans 17 residues. Trimming pared 5 bases from V and 0 bases from J, leaving 17 bases between. The germline gives CDR1 MNHEY, CDR2 SMNVEV (reference sequence). The CDR3 loop is CASSTLRTDRSYNEQFF. The CDR3 region has the DNA TGTGCCAGCAGTACCCTGAGGACCGATCGCTCCTACAATGAGCAGTTCTTC.

The sample holds many counts of this clonotype. V and J are TRBV7-9 and TRBJ1-2; TRBD1 aligns across 8 bases. The junction had 3 bases not matched to a gene; V was cut back by 3 bases and J by 6 bases. CDR1 is SEHNR and CDR2 is FQNEAQ in the germline V gene (reference sequence). The CDR3 length is 13 residues. CDR3 loop: CASSLQGAHGYTF. CDR3 in DNA: TGTGCCAGCAGCTTGCAGGGGGCACATGGCTACACCTTC.

This clonotype was counted many times. The chain employs TRBV11-2 and TRBJ2-1; 8 nucleotides agree with TRBD2. The germline gives CDR1 SGHAT, CDR2 FQNNGV. The CDR3 sequence is 16 residues long. Germline trimming cut 2 bases from V and 2 bases from J; bases unmatched to any gene: 5. The CDR3 region has the DNA TGTGCCAGCAGCTTATTGCCGGGAGGGGCCTACAATGAGCAGTTCTTC. Translated, it gives CASSLLPGGAYNEQFF.

The chain has TRBV6-1 and TRBJ1-6; D is uncertain. The CDR3 has 12 amino acids. The V gene's germline CDR1 is MNHNS and CDR2 SASEGT. V was clipped by 8 bases and J by 8 bases, with 10 bases between them. The CDR3 here is CASYGPHSPLHF. CDR3 nucleotide sequence: TGTGCCAGCTATGGACCCCATTCACCCCTCCACTTT.

This clonotype came up a few times. This chain connects TRBV7-2 to TRBJ2-7, with D perhaps TRBD1 (6 bases). This CDR3 region has 14 residues. Trimming pared 5 bases from V and 1 base from J, leaving 12 bases between. Germline CDR1 and CDR2: SGHTA and FQGNSA. The CDR3 loop is CASSPRTASYEQYF. As DNA, the CDR3 is TGTGCCAGCAGCCCTAGGACAGCTTCCTACGAGCAGTACTTC.

This clonotype appeared many times. CDR3 residues: CASSLVVSATNEKLFF. DNA for the CDR3: TGTGCCAGCAGCTTGGTGGTGAGCGCAACTAATGAAAAACTGTTTTTT. The V call is TRBV5-5, the J call TRBJ1-4; unclear D gene. This CDR3 has 16 amino acids. Germline V CDR1 and CDR2: SGHKS, YYEKEE (reference sequence). V lost 0 bases and J 0 bases, leaving 9 bases between the germline ends. The whole variable domain, remainder taken from reference TRBV5-5 and TRBJ1-4, is DAGVTQSPTHLIKTRGQQVTLRCSPISGHKSVSWYQQVLGQGPQFIFQYYEKEERGRGNFPDRFSARQFPNYSSELNVNALLLGDSALYLCASSLVVSATNEKLFFGSGTQLSVL.

The chain employs TRBV6-5 and TRBJ1-1; 8 bases line up with TRBD1. The germline CDR1 and CDR2 sequences are MNHEY and SVGAGI. V shed 6 bases, J shed 0 bases, and the junction held 6 bases outside the gene matches. The CDR3 has 15 amino acids. The CDR3 reads CASRRTGNVNTEAFF. As DNA, the CDR3 is TGTGCCAGCAGGCGGACAGGGAACGTGAACACTGAAGCTTTCTTT.

A word on this clonotype: An end of the junction does not agree with germline; a read error may underlie this. The chain has TRBV5-4 and TRBJ2-5; TRBD2 matches at 8 bases. Germline V gives CDR1 SGHNT, CDR2 YYREEE (reference sequence). The CDR3 spans 15 residues. CDR3 bases: TGTGACAGCAGCTTGCAGCGGGGGCCGCAAGAGACCCAGTACTTC. Amino acids: CDSSLQRGPQETQYF. Based on the CDR3 plus reference TRBV5-4 and TRBJ2-5, the full variable domain is ETGVTQSPTHLIKTRGQQVTLRCSSQSGHNTVSWYQQALGQGPQFIFQYYREEENGRGNFPPRFSGLQFPNYSSELNVNALELDDSALYLCDSSLQRGPQETQYFGPGTRLLVL.

The sample holds many counts of this clonotype. The chain recombines TRBV28 with TRBJ2-7; tentative D call: TRBD1 (5 bases). Germline-derived CDR1 and CDR2 are MDHEN and SYDVKM. There are 13 residues in the CDR3. V was pared by 6 bases and J by 4 bases, with 13 bases between. Written as DNA, the CDR3 is TGTGCCAGCAGGGGAACAGGCGATTACGAGCAGTACTTC. This gives the protein CASRGTGDYEQYF.

The gene calls are TRBV9 and TRBJ1-1, with TRBD1 matching 7 bases. The ends lost 1 base at V and 1 base at J; junction bases unmatched: 4. This CDR3 contains 15 residues. Germline CDR1 SGDLS, CDR2 YYNGEE. This chain's CDR3 is CASSVLTGANTEAFF. The CDR3 bases are TGTGCCAGCAGCGTACTCACAGGGGCGAACACTGAAGCTTTCTTT.

The chain combines TRBV20-1 with TRBJ1-4; TRBD1 matches 7 bases. The V and J ends lost 5 bases and 1 base, in that order; junction bases with no gene match: 7. Germline V gene sequence: CDR1 DFQATT, CDR2 SNEGSKA (reference sequence). The CDR3 length is 15 residues. The CDR3 coding sequence is TGCAGTGCTCCTGTTTCAGGGGGAACTAATGAAAAACTGTTTTTT. It yields the protein CSAPVSGGTNEKLFF.

This chain links TRBV18 with TRBJ1-5; 8 bases map to TRBD1. The CDR3 runs 15 residues. V lost 3 bases and J lost 4; bases outside the gene matches: 5. Germline V lookup: CDR1 KGHSH, CDR2 LQKENI. This CDR3 reads CASSPGQGANQPQHF. CDR3 DNA sequence: TGTGCCAGCTCACCTGGCCAGGGGGCTAATCAGCCCCAGCATTTT.

The V call is TRBV18, the J call TRBJ2-5; TRBD2 agrees at 10 bases. The CDR3 covers 17 residues. Germline V gene sequence: CDR1 KGHSH, CDR2 LQKENI. Germline trimming cut 3 bases from V and 1 base from J; bases unmatched to any gene: 8. CDR3 sequence reads: CASSPSSTSGSQETQYF. The CDR3, as DNA: TGTGCCAGCTCACCGAGTTCGACTAGCGGGTCCCAAGAGACCCAGTACTTC.

This clonotype has a count of ten or more. The chain uses TRBV5-4 and TRBJ2-5, with 7 bases that match TRBD2. Looked up from germline, CDR1 is SGHNT and CDR2 is YYREEE (reference sequence). Trimming at V came to 3 bases and at J to 4 bases, leaving 9 bases not matched to a gene. The CDR3 runs 15 residues. The CDR3 sequence: CASSSAGRIGETQYF. In DNA form, the CDR3 reads TGTGCCAGCAGCTCAGCGGGACGCATAGGAGAGACCCAGTACTTC.

This clonotype was detected a few times. The genes are TRBV4-2 and TRBJ1-1; no clear D gene. Germline loops: CDR1 LGHNA, CDR2 YNFKEQ. This CDR3 has 16 amino acids. Trimming took 0 bases from V and 1 from J, leaving 12 bases between them. The CDR3 DNA follows: TGTGCCAGCAGCCAAGAGTCCGGCAAGGGGAACACTGAAGCTTTCTTT. It translates to CASSQESGKGNTEAFF.

The V call is TRBV5-1, the J call TRBJ2-6; perhaps D is TRBD1 or TRBD2 (5 bases each). The CDR3 contains 16 residues. V lost 4 bases and J 2 bases, leaving 13 bases between the germline ends. Germline assignment: CDR1 SGHRS and CDR2 YFSETQ. The CDR3 spells CASSPRGVAGANVLTF. CDR3 nucleotide sequence: TGCGCCAGCAGCCCGCGAGGGGTGGCTGGGGCCAACGTCCTGACTTTC.

This clonotype came up many times. The CDR3 protein is CASGLNEQFF. CDR3 in DNA: TGTGCCAGTGGCCTCAATGAGCAGTTCTTC. The rearrangement uses TRBV28 and TRBJ2-1; D is undetermined. Trimming removed 9 bases at V and 6 bases at J, with 6 bases between. The germline V gene has CDR1 MDHEN and CDR2 SYDVKM. This CDR3 comprises 10 residues.